Listed below are T cell receptor beta chains from one sample, sequenced in a study of blood T cell repertoires in COVID-19. Sequencing used immunoSEQ multiplex PCR; TCRdb keeps in-frame clones, though not all of them. Of approximately 250,000 clones in the sample, nearly 85% are singletons; the top ten hold 5.5%. The sequencing sample was made of peripheral blood. Receptors were obtained from a human donor in a cohort sampled during active COVID-19. Each CDR3 is given with its conserved first and last residue. Each record gives: D gene, clone size, J gene, V gene, CDR3 protein, CDR3 DNA. The D gene is left open where the match is weak. Expanded clones get a size class; other rows say once, few or many, or leave the size out.

d_gene: -; abundance: -; j_gene: TRBJ2-1; v_gene: TRBV6-5; CDR3aa: CASSTETVYNEQFF; CDR3nt: TGTGCCAGCAGTACAGAGACAGTCTACAATGAGCAGTTCTTC
d_gene: TRBD1; abundance: once; j_gene: TRBJ1-2; v_gene: TRBV6-5; CDR3aa: CASTPGQGAGGYTF; CDR3nt: TGTGCCAGCACTCCGGGACAGGGGGCTGGAGGCTACACCTTC
d_gene: -; abundance: -; j_gene: TRBJ2-2; v_gene: TRBV5-6; CDR3aa: CASSLGQGRYTGELFF; CDR3nt: TGTGCCAGCAGCTTGGGTCAGGGCCGTTACACCGGGGAGCTGTTTTTT
d_gene: -; abundance: -; j_gene: TRBJ1-2; v_gene: TRBV7-8; CDR3aa: CASSIGEWYGYTF; CDR3nt: TGTGCCAGCAGCATCGGGGAATGGTATGGCTACACCTTC
d_gene: -; abundance: once; j_gene: TRBJ2-2; v_gene: TRBV27; CDR3aa: CASSPPGLMTGELFF; CDR3nt: TGTGCCAGCAGTCCACCGGGACTTATGACCGGGGAGCTGTTTTTT
d_gene: -; abundance: -; j_gene: TRBJ2-5; v_gene: TRBV7-8; CDR3aa: CASSLKETQYF; CDR3nt: TGTGCCAGCAGCCTCAAAGAGACCCAGTACTTC
d_gene: -; abundance: -; j_gene: TRBJ1-6; v_gene: TRBV4-1; CDR3aa: CASSQDPGRSSYNSPLHF; CDR3nt: TGCGCCAGCAGCCAAGATCCAGGGAGGAGCTCCTATAATTCACCCCTCCACTTT
d_gene: TRBD2; abundance: -; j_gene: TRBJ2-5; v_gene: TRBV5-1; CDR3aa: CASSLVAGGQETQYF; CDR3nt: TGCGCCAGCAGCTTGGTCGCGGGGGGCCAAGAGACCCAGTACTTC
d_gene: -; abundance: -; j_gene: TRBJ2-7; v_gene: TRBV10-1; CDR3aa: CASSGLSTAYEQYF; CDR3nt: TGCGCCAGCAGTGGTCTCTCCACAGCTTACGAGCAGTACTTC
d_gene: -; abundance: -; j_gene: TRBJ1-4; v_gene: TRBV27; CDR3aa: CASSPRGSTNEKLFF; CDR3nt: TGTGCCAGCAGTCCCCGAGGGTCAACTAATGAAAAACTGTTTTTT
d_gene: -; abundance: -; j_gene: TRBJ2-7; v_gene: TRBV7-8; CDR3aa: CASRRTSGGFSYF; CDR3nt: TGTGCCAGCCGCCGGACGAGCGGAGGATTCTCGTACTTC
d_gene: TRBD1; abundance: -; j_gene: TRBJ2-2; v_gene: TRBV9; CDR3aa: CASSGLPGQGAGELFF; CDR3nt: TGTGCCAGCAGCGGCTTACCGGGACAGGGGGCCGGGGAGCTGTTTTTT
d_gene: TRBD2; abundance: -; j_gene: TRBJ2-3; v_gene: TRBV7-8; CDR3aa: CASSFRLAGFADTQYF; CDR3nt: TGTGCCAGCAGCTTCCGACTAGCGGGGTTTGCAGATACGCAGTATTTT
d_gene: TRBD1; abundance: -; j_gene: TRBJ1-2; v_gene: TRBV27; CDR3aa: CASSRDRQGMDGYTF; CDR3nt: TGTGCCAGCAGTCGGGATAGACAGGGGATGGATGGCTACACCTTC
d_gene: TRBD1; abundance: once; j_gene: TRBJ2-1; v_gene: TRBV27; CDR3aa: CASSPQPDRGWDNEQFF; CDR3nt: TGTGCCAGCAGTCCTCAACCCGACAGGGGGTGGGACAATGAGCAGTTCTTC
d_gene: TRBD1; abundance: -; j_gene: TRBJ2-7; v_gene: TRBV19; CDR3aa: CASSHRGLYEQYF; CDR3nt: TGTGCCAGTAGTCACAGGGGGCTGTACGAGCAGTACTTC